These 15 T cell receptor beta chains share one sample of origin, sequenced in a study of blood T cell repertoires in COVID-19. The data were produced by immunoSEQ multiplex PCR, yet TCRdb's version contains in-frame clones alone and is incomplete. The repertoire holds 240,000 or so clones, about 70% seen once, with 3% to 3.5% in the top ten. The sample was peripheral blood. The receptors were sampled from a woman older than 75 with acute or convalescent COVID-19.

The sample holds a few counts of this clone. The V gene is TRBV11-2, the J gene TRBJ2-1; 8 nucleotides agree with TRBD2. CDR3 length: 15 residues. After removal of 6 bases from V and 3 bases from J, the junction contained 7 bases not matched to a gene. Germline CDR1 and CDR2: SGHAT and FQNNGV. The CDR3 reads CASRPLAEFYNEQFF. CDR3 bases: TGTGCCAGCAGGCCACTAGCGGAGTTCTACAATGAGCAGTTCTTC.

This clone was seen just once. The rearrangement joins TRBV20-1 to TRBJ2-1, with D perhaps matching TRBD1 (6 bases). Trimming left V 3 bases short and J 4 bases short, with 13 bases between. This CDR3 contains 14 residues. The V gene's germline CDR1 is DFQATT and CDR2 SNEGSKA (reference sequence). This CDR3 is CSASRETGYNEQFF. The CDR3 coding sequence is TGCAGTGCTAGTAGGGAGACAGGATACAATGAGCAGTTCTTC.

The chain employs TRBV12-5 and TRBJ1-1; D remains ambiguous. The length of the CDR3 is 15 residues. V was cut by 6 bases and J by 6 bases, with 20 bases left in between. CDR1 is LGHNT and CDR2 is FRNRAP in the germline V gene. CDR3 sequence: CASGAPDRPGAEAFF. The CDR3 DNA reads as TGTGCTAGTGGGGCTCCGGACCGACCGGGAGCTGAAGCTTTCTTT.

This chain joins TRBV21-1 and TRBJ2-1; TRBD1 was called by the table and not checked on the DNA. TRBV21-1 is a pseudogene. The CDR3 is 14 residues long. CDR3 nucleotide sequence: TGTGCCAGCTCCGGGACAGGGGGCTTGGATGAGCAGTTCTTC. Its protein is CASSGTGGLDEQFF.

This chain joins TRBV10-2 and TRBJ2-7; TRBD2 matches at 10 bases. CDR1 and CDR2 from the germline V gene are WSHSY and SAAADI. The trim removed 8 bases at V and 4 bases at J, leaving 5 bases unmatched. The CDR3 extends over 13 amino acids. Here the CDR3 reads CASSQREGYEQYF. The CDR3 nucleotides read TGCGCCAGCTCTCAGCGGGAGGGGTACGAGCAGTACTTC.

The gene calls are TRBV2 and TRBJ2-2; 9 bases match TRBD1. Looked up from germline, CDR1 is SNHLY and CDR2 is FYNNEI. The CDR3 sequence is 14 residues long. V lost 7 bases to trimming and J lost 4 bases; unmatched junction nucleotides: 4. The CDR3 region has the DNA TGTGCCAGCACCCGGGACAGGGTCACCGGGGAGCTGTTTTTT. Residues: CASTRDRVTGELFF. The full variable domain, its missing parts supplied by reference TRBV2 and TRBJ2-2, is EPEVTQTPSHQVTQMGQEVILRCVPISNHLYFYWYRQILGQKVEFLVSFYNNEISEKSEIFDDQFSVERPDGSNFTLKIRSTKLEDSAMYFCASTRDRVTGELFFGEGSRLTVL.

The chain uses TRBV5-1 and TRBJ1-2, with 7 positions matching TRBD1. The CDR3 runs to 14 residues. The trim removed 7 bases at V and 2 bases at J, leaving 8 bases unmatched. Germline V gene lookup returns CDR1 SGHRS and CDR2 YFSETQ. CDR3 amino acids: CASQGEPNNYGYTF. For the CDR3, the DNA is TGCGCCAGCCAGGGGGAACCTAACAACTATGGCTACACCTTC.

This clone was recorded a few times. The rearrangement uses TRBV12-5 and TRBJ1-5, with D hard to call. The CDR3 length is 13 residues. Germline values: CDR1 LGHNT, CDR2 FRNRAP. V was clipped by 2 bases and J by 5 bases, with 7 bases between them. Here the CDR3 reads CASGLWEDQPQHF. The CDR3 DNA follows: TGTGCTAGTGGTTTGTGGGAGGATCAGCCCCAGCATTTT.

The J gene is TRBJ1-1, the V gene TRBV6-5, with unresolved D. The CDR3 covers 14 residues. The germline V and J ends were trimmed by 2 bases and 7 bases, with 14 bases remaining between them. Germline CDR1 reads MNHEY; CDR2 reads SVGAGI. CDR3 nucleotide sequence: TGTGCCAGCAGTTACGGAATTAAACAGAGTGAAGCTTTCTTT. Its protein product is CASSYGIKQSEAFF.

DNA of the CDR3: TGTGCCAGCAGCTTGGGAGGCCCGACTAGCGGGAGCACCGAGCAGTTCTTC. Translating gives CASSLGGPTSGSTEQFF. The chain couples TRBV5-4 to TRBJ2-1; TRBD2 agrees at 12 bases. Germline V gives CDR1 SGHNT, CDR2 YYREEE (reference sequence). The CDR3 totals 17 residues. Unmatched junction bases numbered 11, after V lost 0 bases and J lost 10 bases.

V usage is TRBV6-5 and J usage is TRBJ2-3; 8 nucleotides agree with TRBD1. This CDR3 is 14 amino acids long. V dropped 8 bases and J dropped 3; count of bases not matched to a gene: 7. Germline CDR1 reads MNHEY; CDR2 reads SVGAGI. The CDR3 sequence is CASGWTGNTDTQYF. Here the CDR3 DNA reads TGTGCCAGCGGTTGGACAGGGAATACAGATACGCAGTATTTT.

The genes are TRBV11-2 and TRBJ1-2; D not resolved. The CDR3 has 13 amino acids. Trimming took 5 bases from V and 4 from J, leaving 11 bases between them. Looked up from germline, CDR1 is SGHAT and CDR2 is FQNNGV. CDR3 sequence: CASSPRGLYGYTF. CDR3 bases: TGTGCCAGCAGCCCCCGAGGGCTCTATGGCTACACCTTC.

J is TRBJ2-1 and V is TRBV19; D is unclear. Germline V lookup: CDR1 LNHDA, CDR2 SQIVND (reference sequence). This CDR3 has 12 residues. V lost 6 bases, J lost 9 bases, and 12 bases lay in between. The CDR3 region is CASRGGVGEQFF. DNA for the CDR3: TGTGCCAGTAGAGGTGGAGTTGGTGAGCAGTTCTTC.

This chain links TRBV12-3 or TRBV12-4 with TRBJ2-7; D possibly corresponds to TRBD2 (5 bases). V was cut by 6 bases and J by 8 bases, with 11 bases left in between. The CDR3 is 11 amino acids. CDR3 protein: CASSDYNKQYF. For the CDR3, the DNA is TGTGCCAGCAGCGACTACAATAAGCAGTACTTC.

This clone showed up just a few times. The V and J genes are TRBV10-3 and TRBJ1-1; 11 bases are shared with TRBD1. The J segment lost 4 bases and the V segment lost 5 bases, leaving 9 bases of the junction unmatched. The CDR3 loop spans 16 amino acids. The V gene's germline CDR1 is ENHRY and CDR2 SYGVKD. Here the CDR3 reads CAISWGQGVRGTEAFF. The CDR3 DNA is TGTGCCATCAGTTGGGGACAGGGGGTCCGTGGCACTGAAGCTTTCTTT.